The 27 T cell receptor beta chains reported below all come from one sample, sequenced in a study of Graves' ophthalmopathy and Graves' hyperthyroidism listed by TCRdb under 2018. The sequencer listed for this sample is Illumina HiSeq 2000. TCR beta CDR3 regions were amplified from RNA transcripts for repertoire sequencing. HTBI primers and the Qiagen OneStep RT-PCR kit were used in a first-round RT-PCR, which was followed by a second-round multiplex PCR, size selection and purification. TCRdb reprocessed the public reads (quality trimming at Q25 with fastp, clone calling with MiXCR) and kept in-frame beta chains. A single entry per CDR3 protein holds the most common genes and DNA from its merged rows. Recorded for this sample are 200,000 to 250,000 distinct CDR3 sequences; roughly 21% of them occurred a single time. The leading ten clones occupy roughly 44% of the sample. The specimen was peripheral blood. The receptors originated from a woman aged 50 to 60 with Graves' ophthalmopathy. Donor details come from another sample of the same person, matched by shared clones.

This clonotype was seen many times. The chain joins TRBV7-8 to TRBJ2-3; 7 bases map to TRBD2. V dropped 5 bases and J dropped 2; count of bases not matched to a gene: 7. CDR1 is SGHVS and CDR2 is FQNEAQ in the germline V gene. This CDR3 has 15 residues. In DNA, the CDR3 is TGTGCCAGCAGCCGACGCGGGGGTTACACAGATACGCAGTATTTT. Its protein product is CASSRRGGYTDTQYF.

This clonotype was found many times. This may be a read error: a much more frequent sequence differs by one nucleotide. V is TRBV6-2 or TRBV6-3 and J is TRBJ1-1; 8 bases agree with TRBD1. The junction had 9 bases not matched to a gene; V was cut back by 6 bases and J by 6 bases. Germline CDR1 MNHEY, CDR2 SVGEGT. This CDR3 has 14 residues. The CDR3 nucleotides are TGTGCCAGCAGACCAGGGGCAGGGGGCCCTGAAGCTTTCTTT. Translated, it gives CASRPGAGGPEAFF.

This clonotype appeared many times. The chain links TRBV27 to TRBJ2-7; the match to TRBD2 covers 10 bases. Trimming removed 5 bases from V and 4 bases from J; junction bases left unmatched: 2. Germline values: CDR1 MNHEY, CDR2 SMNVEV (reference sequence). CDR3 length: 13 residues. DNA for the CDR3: TGTGCCAGCAGTCTGGGACTAGCGTACGAGCAGTACTTC. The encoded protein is CASSLGLAYEQYF.

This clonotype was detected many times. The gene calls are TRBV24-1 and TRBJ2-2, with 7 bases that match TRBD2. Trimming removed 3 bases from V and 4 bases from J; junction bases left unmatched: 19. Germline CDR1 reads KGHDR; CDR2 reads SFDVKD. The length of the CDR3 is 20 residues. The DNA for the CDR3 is TGTGCCACCAGTGATCCCCGTGCTGGCGGGGGAACCTATGGCACCGGGGAGCTGTTTTTT. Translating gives CATSDPRAGGGTYGTGELFF.

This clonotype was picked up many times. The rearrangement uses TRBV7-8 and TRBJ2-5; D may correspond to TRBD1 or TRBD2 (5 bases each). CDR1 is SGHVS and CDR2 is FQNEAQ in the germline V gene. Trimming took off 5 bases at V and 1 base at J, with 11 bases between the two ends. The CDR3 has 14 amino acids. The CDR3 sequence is CASSPGAPQETQYF. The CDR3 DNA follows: TGTGCCAGCAGCCCCGGGGCCCCCCAAGAGACCCAGTACTTC.

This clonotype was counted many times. The CDR3: CASSFSLGRANYGYTF. CDR3 DNA: TGTGCCAGCAGTTTCTCATTGGGCAGGGCCAACTATGGCTACACCTTC. The gene calls are TRBV28 and TRBJ1-2, with D perhaps TRBD1 (5 bases). There are 16 residues in the CDR3. Germline CDR1 is MDHEN and CDR2 is SYDVKM. Trimming took 3 bases from V and 2 from J, leaving 16 bases between them.

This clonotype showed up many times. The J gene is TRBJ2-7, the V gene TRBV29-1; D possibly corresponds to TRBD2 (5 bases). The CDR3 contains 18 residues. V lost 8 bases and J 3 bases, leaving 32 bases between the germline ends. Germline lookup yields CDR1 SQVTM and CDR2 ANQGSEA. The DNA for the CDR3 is TGCAGCCCCGAGGGTTGGCCGGCACCCCGGTCCCGTCGCTACGAGCAGTACTTC. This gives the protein CSPEGWPAPRSRRYEQYF.

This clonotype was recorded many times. The CDR3 DNA sequence: TGCGCCAGCAGCTTGGGGGACAGGGAGGGAACTGAAGCTTTCTTT. Its translation: CASSLGDREGTEAFF. The V and J genes are TRBV5-1 and TRBJ1-1, with TRBD1 matching over 9 bases. This CDR3 is 15 amino acids long. From germline, CDR1 is SGHRS and CDR2 YFSETQ. V lost 0 bases to trimming and J lost 5 bases; unmatched junction nucleotides: 5.

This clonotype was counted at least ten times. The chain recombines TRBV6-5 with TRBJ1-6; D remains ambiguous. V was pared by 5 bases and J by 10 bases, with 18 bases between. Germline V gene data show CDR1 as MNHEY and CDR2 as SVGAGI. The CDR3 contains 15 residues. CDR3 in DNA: TGTGCCAGCAGTAGAGACCCACCTCCGGGGTCACCCCTCCACTTT. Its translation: CASSRDPPPGSPLHF.

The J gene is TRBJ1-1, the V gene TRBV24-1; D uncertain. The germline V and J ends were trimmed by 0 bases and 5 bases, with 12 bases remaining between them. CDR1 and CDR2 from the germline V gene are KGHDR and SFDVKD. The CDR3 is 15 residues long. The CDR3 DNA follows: TGTGCCACCAGTGATTTGGGCACCAGTGGGACTGAAGCTTTCTTT. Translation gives CATSDLGTSGTEAFF.

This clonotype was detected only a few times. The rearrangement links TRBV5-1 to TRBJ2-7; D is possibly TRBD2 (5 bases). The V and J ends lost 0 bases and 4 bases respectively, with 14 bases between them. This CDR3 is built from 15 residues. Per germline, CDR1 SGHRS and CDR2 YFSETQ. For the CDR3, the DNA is TGCGCCAGCAGCTTGGTAGCGACCCCGGGTTACGAGCAGTACTTC. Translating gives CASSLVATPGYEQYF.

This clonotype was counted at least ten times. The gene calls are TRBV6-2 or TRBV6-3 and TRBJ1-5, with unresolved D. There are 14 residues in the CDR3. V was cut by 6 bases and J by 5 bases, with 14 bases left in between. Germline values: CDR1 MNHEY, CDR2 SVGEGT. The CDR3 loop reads CASRRGGGYQPQHF. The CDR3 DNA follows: TGTGCCAGCAGACGGGGAGGAGGGTATCAGCCCCAGCATTTT.

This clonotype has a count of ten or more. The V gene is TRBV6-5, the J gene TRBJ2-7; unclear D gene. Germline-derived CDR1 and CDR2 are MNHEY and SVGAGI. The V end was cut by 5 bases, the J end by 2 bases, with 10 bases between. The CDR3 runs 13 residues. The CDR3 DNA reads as TGTGCCAGCAGTCTTGGACGGCCCTACGAGCAGTACTTC. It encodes CASSLGRPYEQYF.

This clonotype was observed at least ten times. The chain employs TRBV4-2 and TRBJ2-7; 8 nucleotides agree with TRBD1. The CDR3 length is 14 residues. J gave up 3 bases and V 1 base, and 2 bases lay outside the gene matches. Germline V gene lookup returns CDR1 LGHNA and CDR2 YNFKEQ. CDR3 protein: CASSQGDRGYEQYF. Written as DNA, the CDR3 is TGTGCCAGCAGCCAAGGTGACAGGGGCTACGAGCAGTACTTC.

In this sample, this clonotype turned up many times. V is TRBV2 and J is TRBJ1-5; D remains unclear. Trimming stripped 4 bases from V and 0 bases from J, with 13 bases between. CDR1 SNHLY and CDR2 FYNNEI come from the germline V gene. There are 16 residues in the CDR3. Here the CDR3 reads CASSGYVTSSNQPQHF. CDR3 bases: TGTGCCAGCAGTGGGTATGTAACCTCTAGCAATCAGCCCCAGCATTTT.

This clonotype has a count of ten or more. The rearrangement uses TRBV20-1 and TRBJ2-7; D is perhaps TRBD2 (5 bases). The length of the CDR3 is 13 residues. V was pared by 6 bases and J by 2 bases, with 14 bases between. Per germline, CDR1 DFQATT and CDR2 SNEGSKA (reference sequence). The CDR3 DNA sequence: TGCAGTGCCGCTGAGGGTTGGGCCTACGAGCAGTACTTC. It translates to CSAAEGWAYEQYF.

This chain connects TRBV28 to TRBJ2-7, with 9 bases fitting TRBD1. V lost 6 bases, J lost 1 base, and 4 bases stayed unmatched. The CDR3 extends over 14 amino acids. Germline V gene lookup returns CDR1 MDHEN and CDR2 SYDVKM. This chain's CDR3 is CASRGTGQSYEQYF. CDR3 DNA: TGTGCCAGCAGGGGGACAGGGCAATCCTACGAGCAGTACTTC.

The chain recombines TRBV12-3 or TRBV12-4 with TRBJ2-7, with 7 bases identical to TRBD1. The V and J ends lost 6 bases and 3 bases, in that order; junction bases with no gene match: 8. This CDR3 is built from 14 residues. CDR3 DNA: TGTGCCAGCAGCAAGGACAGGATCGGCTACGAGCAGTACTTC. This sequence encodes CASSKDRIGYEQYF.

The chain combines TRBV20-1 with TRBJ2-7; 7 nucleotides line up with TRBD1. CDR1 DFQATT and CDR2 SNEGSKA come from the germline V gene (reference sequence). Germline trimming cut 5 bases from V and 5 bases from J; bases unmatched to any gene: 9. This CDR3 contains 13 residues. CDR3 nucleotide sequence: TGCAGTGCTGTAAGGGGGCGGGTCAACGAGCAGTACTTC. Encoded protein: CSAVRGRVNEQYF.

The CDR3 sequence is CASSRSRDREDTQYF. As DNA, the CDR3 is TGTGCCAGCAGTAGGTCCCGGGACAGGGAAGATACGCAGTATTTT. This sequence joins TRBV6-1 and TRBJ2-3, with 9 bases aligning to TRBD1. V shed 5 bases and J 5 bases; nucleotides not matched to a gene: 8. This CDR3 is 15 amino acids long. Germline CDR1 reads MNHNS; CDR2 reads SASEGT.

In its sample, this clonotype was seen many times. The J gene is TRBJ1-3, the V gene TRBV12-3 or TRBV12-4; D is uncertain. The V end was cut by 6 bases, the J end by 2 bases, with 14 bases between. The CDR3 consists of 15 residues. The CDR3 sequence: CASSPTRLTGNTIYF. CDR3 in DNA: TGTGCCAGCAGCCCTACACGACTGACTGGAAACACCATATATTTT.

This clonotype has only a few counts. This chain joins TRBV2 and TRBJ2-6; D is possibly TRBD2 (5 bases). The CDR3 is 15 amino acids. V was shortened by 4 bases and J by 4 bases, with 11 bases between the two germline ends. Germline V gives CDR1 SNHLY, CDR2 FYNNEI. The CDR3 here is CASSVRGYGANVLTF. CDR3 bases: TGTGCCAGCAGTGTGAGAGGGTACGGGGCCAACGTCCTGACTTTC.

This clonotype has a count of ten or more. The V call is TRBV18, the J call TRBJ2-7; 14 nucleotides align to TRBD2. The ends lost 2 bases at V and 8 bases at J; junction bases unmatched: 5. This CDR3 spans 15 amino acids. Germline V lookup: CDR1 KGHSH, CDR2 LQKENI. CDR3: CASSPSGLAGAQQYF. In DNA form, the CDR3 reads TGTGCCAGCTCACCATCGGGACTAGCGGGAGCTCAGCAGTACTTC. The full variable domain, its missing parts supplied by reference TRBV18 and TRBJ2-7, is NAGVMQNPRHLVRRRGQEARLRCSPMKGHSHVYWYRQLPEEGLKFMVYLQKENIIDESGMPKERFSAEFPKEGPSILRIQQVVRGDSAAYFCASSPSGLAGAQQYFGPGTRLTVT.

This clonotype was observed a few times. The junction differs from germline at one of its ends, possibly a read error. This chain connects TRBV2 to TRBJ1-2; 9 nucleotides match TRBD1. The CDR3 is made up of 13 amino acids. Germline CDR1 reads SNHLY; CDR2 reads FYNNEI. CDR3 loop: CASSTQGADGYAF. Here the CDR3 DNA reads TGTGCCAGCAGTACACAGGGGGCAGATGGCTACGCCTTC.

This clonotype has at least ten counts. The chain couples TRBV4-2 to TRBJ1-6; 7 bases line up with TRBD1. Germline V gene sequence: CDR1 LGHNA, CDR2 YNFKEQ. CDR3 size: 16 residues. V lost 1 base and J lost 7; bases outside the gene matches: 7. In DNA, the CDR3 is TGTGCCAGCAGCCAAGTACCCCGGGACAGAAATTCACCCCTCCACTTT. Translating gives CASSQVPRDRNSPLHF.

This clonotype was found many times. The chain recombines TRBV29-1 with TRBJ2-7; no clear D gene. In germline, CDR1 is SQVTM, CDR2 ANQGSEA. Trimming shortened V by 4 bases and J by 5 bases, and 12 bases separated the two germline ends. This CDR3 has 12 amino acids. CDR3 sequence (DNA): TGCAGCGTTGGACGTCGACTCCACGAGCAGTACTTC. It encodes CSVGRRLHEQYF.

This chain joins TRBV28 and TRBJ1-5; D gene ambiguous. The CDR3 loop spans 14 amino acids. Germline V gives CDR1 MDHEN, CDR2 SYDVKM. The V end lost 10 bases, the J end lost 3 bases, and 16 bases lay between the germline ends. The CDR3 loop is CATHPQSFNQPQHF. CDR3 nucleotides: TGTGCCACCCACCCTCAATCGTTCAATCAGCCCCAGCATTTT.